This T cell receptor beta chain was recovered during a study of T cells in Graves' hyperthyroidism and ophthalmopathy. Study results and limitations: The model identified upcoming ophthalmopathy a median around 7.1 months ahead of onset.

This clonotype was seen many times. Its specificity is unknown. Amplification targeted TCR beta CDR3 regions from RNA transcripts. TCR CDR3 regions were first amplified by RT-PCR with HTBI primers. TCRdb analysed the multiplex PCR reads with MiXCR anew, one entry per CDR3 protein. The table records 620,000 or so distinct CDR3 sequences, around 13% of them present only once. The sample was blood. The source is a woman aged 45-59 years with Graves' ophthalmopathy.

The CDR3 loop is CASRPTGFSYEQYF. Here the CDR3 DNA reads TGTGCCAGCAGGCCTACAGGGTTCTCCTACGAGCAGTACTTC. The chain has TRBV3-1 and TRBJ2-7, with D perhaps TRBD1 (6 bases). There are 14 residues in the CDR3. The V gene's germline CDR1 is LGHDT and CDR2 YNNKEL (reference sequence). Trimming took 6 bases from V and 0 from J, leaving 12 bases between them.